The clone carrying this T cell receptor (beta chain) was seen only a few times. Its antigen is currently unknown. The V gene lost 5 bases and the J gene lost 6 bases, with 11 bases spanning the gap. CDR1 and CDR2 (germline): SGHAT, FQNNGV. The CDR3 contains 12 residues. These data come from a study of shared clonotypes between healthy human individuals. TCRdb's copy holds only in-frame clones and misses some; the assay was immunoSEQ multiplex PCR. This sample yields 190,000 or so clones, of which approximately 60% are seen a single time; under 11% belongs to the top ten. The study, taken as a whole, reports: A few donors showed sharing of approximately 4.7% of naive CD4 clonotypes.

The sequencing sample was made of memory CD4+ T cells sorted from blood. Specified subset: CD45RA-negative fraction. The source of this sequence is a man aged 25 to 40 in good health. This chain links TRBV11-2 with TRBJ2-7; D is unclear. The CDR3 region is CASSIAPGEQYF. As DNA, the CDR3 is TGTGCCAGCAGCATAGCCCCTGGCGAGCAGTACTTC.